The 2 T cell receptor beta chains below all came from one sample that was sequenced in a study of blood T cell repertoires in COVID-19. Method: immunoSEQ multiplex PCR; TCRdb's copy keeps in-frame clones and lacks some. Found here are 150,000 to 200,000 clones, 88% of them singletons; the top ten hold about a quarter. The sequenced material came from peripheral blood. These receptors originate from a man between 60 and 75 years old with acute or convalescent COVID-19.

CDR3 in DNA: TGTGCCAGCAGCTTAGCCTGGAGTAACTATGGCTACACCTTC. The encoded protein is CASSLAWSNYGYTF. V usage is TRBV7-9 and J usage is TRBJ1-2; no definite D call. CDR1 and CDR2 from the germline V gene are SEHNR and FQNEAQ (reference sequence). Trimming left V 0 bases short and J 1 base short, with 6 bases between. This CDR3 has 14 residues.

Concerning this clone: Within the sample, other DNA sequences also encode this same CDR3. J is TRBJ1-2 and V is TRBV6-4; TRBD1 matches 9 bases. V was pared by 5 bases and J by 4 bases, with 5 bases of the junction left unmatched. The CDR3 loop spans 14 amino acids. Germline values: CDR1 MRHNA, CDR2 SNTAGT. The CDR3 reads CASSPGTGIYGYTF. The CDR3 coding sequence is TGTGCCAGCAGTCCCGGGACAGGGATCTATGGCTACACCTTC.